The following is a TCR beta chain sequence with its context. The antigen remains undetermined. Clones were sequenced by immunoSEQ multiplex PCR, and TCRdb holds only the in-frame ones, with some missing. The profile shows around 20,000 clones, about 70% of them singletons. The source of the sample is a study of CD4 T cells in relation to SARS-CoV-2 and coronaviruses. Study details: TCR beta CDR3s were sequenced after approximately 9-day antigen culture of PBMCs.

Broader study findings: The cross-reactivity analysis covered only spike protein, not other viral proteins.

Before the COVID-19 pandemic, during about 2011-2019, CD4+ T cells were taken from unexposed donors. The cells were cultured for 10 days before CD4+ T cells were isolated. The J segment lost 1 base and the V segment lost 4 bases, leaving 12 bases of the junction unmatched. Germline CDR1 is MGHRA and CDR2 is YSYEKL. The CDR3 has 18 residues. Sequenced input: CD4+ T cells from PBMCs, cultured in vitro. The chain links TRBV4-1 to TRBJ2-2; 7 nucleotides match TRBD1. The receptor comes from a human donor in good health. The CDR3 region is CASSPSSTQGVNTGELFF. The CDR3 nucleotides read TGCGCCAGCAGCCCTTCTTCAACCCAGGGGGTGAACACCGGGGAGCTGTTTTTT.